Listed here are 21 T cell receptor beta chains from one sample, sequenced in a study of blood T cell repertoires in COVID-19. TCRdb keeps only in-frame clones here, not all; method: immunoSEQ multiplex PCR. This table has about 200,000 clones, roughly 90% appearing once. Material for sequencing was PBMCs or T cells enriched from blood (not recorded which). The receptors come from a woman under 30 who had recovered from COVID-19.

V and J are TRBV9 and TRBJ1-3, with a weak D call TRBD1 (5 bases). The V gene lost 3 bases and the J gene lost 0 bases, with 10 bases spanning the gap. This CDR3 is built from 15 residues. Germline loops: CDR1 SGDLS, CDR2 YYNGEE. This CDR3 reads CASSAGDRSGNTIYF. The CDR3 DNA reads as TGTGCCAGCAGCGCGGGGGATCGCTCTGGAAACACCATATATTTT.

The chain uses TRBV29-1 and TRBJ2-2; 7 nucleotides match TRBD2. The V gene end was trimmed by 4 bases and the J gene end by 1 base; junction bases not matched to a gene: 3. This CDR3 has 14 residues. Germline CDR1 is SQVTM and CDR2 is ANQGSEA. CDR3 region: CSVVAGVNTGELFF. The DNA for the CDR3 is TGCAGCGTTGTGGCGGGGGTGAACACCGGGGAGCTGTTTTTT.

This clone was counted a single time. This chain connects TRBV7-9 to TRBJ2-5; TRBD2 aligns across 7 bases. This CDR3 has 16 amino acids. Trimming at V came to 4 bases and at J to 7 bases, leaving 15 bases not matched to a gene. Germline V lookup: CDR1 SEHNR, CDR2 FQNEAQ (reference sequence). In DNA, the CDR3 is TGTGCCAGCAGCTCACGACTAGCAGGCGCGGATGGGACCCAGTACTTC. It codes for CASSSRLAGADGTQYF. Drawing the rest from reference TRBV7-9 and TRBJ2-5, the complete variable domain is DTGVSQNPRHKITKRGQNVTFRCDPISEHNRLYWYRQTLGQGPEFLTYFQNEAQLEKSRLLSDRFSAERPKGSFSTLEIQRTEQGDSAMYLCASSSRLAGADGTQYFGPGTRLLVL.

This chain uses TRBV27 with TRBJ1-4; D might be TRBD1 (5 bases). V lost 2 bases and J lost 5, with 6 bases in between. The CDR3 loop spans 13 amino acids. The V gene's germline CDR1 is MNHEY and CDR2 SMNVEV (reference sequence). The CDR3 bases are TGTGCCAGCAGTTTAAGACAGAATGAAAAACTGTTTTTT. Residues: CASSLRQNEKLFF.

The rearrangement joins TRBV29-1 to TRBJ1-2, with a possible D match to TRBD1 (5 bases). This CDR3 comprises 13 residues. Trimming took 6 bases from V and 3 from J, leaving 14 bases between them. Germline CDR1 SQVTM, CDR2 ANQGSEA. The CDR3 nucleotides read TGCAGCGTAGGACACCGTTGGGACTATGGCTACACCTTC. Translated, it gives CSVGHRWDYGYTF.

The chain is built from TRBV27 and TRBJ2-3, with 10 bases fitting TRBD2. CDR3 length: 16 amino acids. J lost 3 bases, V lost 6 bases, and 9 bases had no gene match. CDR1 is MNHEY and CDR2 is SMNVEV in the germline V gene (reference sequence). CDR3 protein: CASSPNSGGRTDTQYF. The CDR3 DNA reads TGTGCCAGCAGCCCCAATAGCGGGGGGCGGACAGATACGCAGTATTTT.

V and J are TRBV24-1 and TRBJ2-3, with D perhaps matching TRBD1 (7 bases). CDR1 and CDR2 from the germline V gene are KGHDR and SFDVKD. V was pared by 0 bases and J by 4 bases, with 16 bases between. The CDR3 extends over 17 amino acids. The CDR3 loop is CATSDLKAGGPPDTQYF. The DNA for the CDR3 is TGTGCCACCAGTGATTTGAAGGCAGGGGGGCCCCCAGATACGCAGTATTTT.

CDR3 in amino acids: CASSYRGQGNPEQYF. The CDR3 DNA is TGTGCCAGCTCATACAGGGGACAGGGGAATCCCGAGCAGTACTTC. The V gene is TRBV18, the J gene TRBJ2-7; the match to TRBD1 covers 10 bases. Germline values: CDR1 KGHSH, CDR2 LQKENI. This CDR3 has 15 residues. The V gene end was trimmed by 5 bases and the J gene end by 6 bases; junction bases not matched to a gene: 10.

V usage is TRBV27 and J usage is TRBJ1-1, with TRBD1 identical over 7 bases. Trimming at V came to 7 bases and at J to 0 bases, leaving 5 bases not matched to a gene. Per the germline V gene, CDR1 is MNHEY and CDR2 is SMNVEV (reference sequence). The CDR3 sequence is 14 residues long. CDR3 protein: CASKQGGLNTEAFF. As DNA, the CDR3 is TGTGCCAGCAAGCAGGGGGGCTTGAACACTGAAGCTTTCTTT.

This sequence joins TRBV28 and TRBJ1-1, with 7 nucleotides matching TRBD1. This CDR3 contains 15 residues. V shed 2 bases and J 1 base; nucleotides not matched to a gene: 4. Germline loops: CDR1 MDHEN, CDR2 SYDVKM. The CDR3 loop reads CASSLTRQGNTEAFF. The CDR3 DNA is TGTGCCAGCAGTTTAACGCGACAGGGGAACACTGAAGCTTTCTTT.

This rearrangement joins TRBV28 to TRBJ1-6; 9 bases agree with TRBD1. CDR1 MDHEN and CDR2 SYDVKM come from the germline V gene. V trimming: 6 bases; J trimming: 2 bases; junction bases outside the gene matches: 17. CDR3 length equals 20 residues. The CDR3 protein is CASSSSAADRGFPYNSPLHF. The CDR3 DNA is TGTGCCAGCAGCTCTAGCGCCGCCGACAGGGGGTTTCCCTATAATTCACCCCTCCACTTT.

The chain is built from TRBV6-1 and TRBJ1-3; D is undetermined. Germline V gene sequence: CDR1 MNHNS, CDR2 SASEGT. V gave up 2 bases and J gave up 0 bases, with 8 bases separating them. The CDR3 is 15 residues long. In DNA form, the CDR3 reads TGTGCCAGCAGTGAACAGGAAAGCTCTGGAAACACCATATATTTT. This encodes CASSEQESSGNTIYF.

To note about this clone: Relative to the germline gene, one junction end is altered; a read error may explain this. The rearrangement links TRBV12-3 or TRBV12-4 to TRBJ2-7, with D unclear. This CDR3 has 11 residues. The CDR3, as DNA: TGTGCCAGCAGTTTCTCCTTCGAGCAGTACTTC. Its translation: CASSFSFEQYF.

V usage is TRBV28 and J usage is TRBJ1-5; D unresolved. Trimming stripped 8 bases from V and 2 bases from J, with 13 bases between. CDR3 size: 14 residues. Germline V gene lookup returns CDR1 MDHEN and CDR2 SYDVKM. This chain's CDR3 is CASDSMVRNQPQHF. The CDR3, as DNA: TGTGCCAGCGATAGCATGGTGCGCAATCAGCCCCAGCATTTT.

This chain joins TRBV7-6 and TRBJ2-7, with 9 bases that match TRBD1. CDR3 length equals 15 residues. CDR1 is SGHVS and CDR2 is FNYEAQ in the germline V gene. The J segment lost 3 bases and the V segment lost 0 bases, leaving 3 bases of the junction unmatched. The CDR3 protein is CASSLADRGFYEQYF. The CDR3 DNA reads as TGTGCCAGCAGCTTAGCGGACAGGGGTTTCTACGAGCAGTACTTC. Combining the CDR3 with reference TRBV7-6 and TRBJ2-7 gives the whole variable domain GAGVSQSPRYKVTKRGQDVALRCDPISGHVSLYWYRQALGQGPEFLTYFNYEAQQDKSGLPNDRFSAERPEGSISTLTIQRTEQRDSAMYRCASSLADRGFYEQYFGPGTRLTVT.

The chain combines TRBV2 with TRBJ1-5; D uncertain. Trimming removed 6 bases at V and 3 bases at J, with 9 bases between. The CDR3 is 13 amino acids. Germline V gene data show CDR1 as SNHLY and CDR2 as FYNNEI. The CDR3 region has the DNA TGTGCCAGCAGCCGACATGACAATCAGCCCCAGCATTTT. Its protein is CASSRHDNQPQHF. Combining the CDR3 with reference TRBV2 and TRBJ1-5 gives the whole variable domain EPEVTQTPSHQVTQMGQEVILRCVPISNHLYFYWYRQILGQKVEFLVSFYNNEISEKSEIFDDQFSVERPDGSNFTLKIRSTKLEDSAMYFCASSRHDNQPQHFGDGTRLSIL.

This sequence joins TRBV3-1 (or the pseudogene TRBV3-2) and TRBJ1-2; D perhaps matches TRBD1 (6 bases). CDR1 is LGHDT, CDR2 YNNKEL, per germline (reference sequence). V dropped 4 bases and J dropped 8 bases, with 11 bases sitting between them. This CDR3 has 12 amino acids. The chain's CDR3 is CASSPGQRGYTF. The DNA of the CDR3 is TGTGCCAGCAGCCCCGGACAGCGCGGCTACACCTTC.

This clone was detected once. The rearrangement joins TRBV27 to TRBJ1-2; 7 positions match TRBD1. Trimming cost V 2 bases and J 1 base; bases outside gene matches: 7. The CDR3 contains 16 residues. Germline V CDR1 and CDR2: MNHEY, SMNVEV (reference sequence). CDR3 bases: TGTGCCAGCAGTTTAGTCGGAGGGGGCAGTAACTATGGCTACACCTTC. Its translation is CASSLVGGGSNYGYTF.

The rearrangement links TRBV30 to TRBJ1-2; TRBD1 matches at 8 bases. Trimming at V came to 4 bases and at J to 2 bases, leaving 9 bases not matched to a gene. The germline gives CDR1 GTSNPN, CDR2 SVGIG (reference sequence). The CDR3 has 15 amino acids. The CDR3: CAWIVGTGPNYGYTF. The CDR3 bases are TGTGCCTGGATTGTAGGGACAGGCCCGAACTATGGCTACACCTTC.

The rearrangement joins TRBV11-2 to TRBJ2-7; a possible D gene is TRBD1 (6 bases). The germline V gene has CDR1 SGHAT and CDR2 FQNNGV. The CDR3 has 13 amino acids. V was trimmed by 5 bases and J by 3 bases, leaving 11 bases between them. The CDR3 here is CASSVTGNYEQYF. CDR3 DNA sequence: TGTGCCAGCAGCGTCACAGGGAACTACGAGCAGTACTTC.

This chain links TRBV5-3 with TRBJ2-3, with D perhaps TRBD2 (6 bases). TRBV5-3 is an open reading frame, and its role is uncertain. V lost 1 base and J 4 bases, leaving 10 bases between the germline ends. This CDR3 is 14 amino acids long. CDR3 in amino acids: CARSLLPGADTQYF. The CDR3 nucleotides are TGTGCCAGAAGCTTGTTGCCGGGGGCAGATACGCAGTATTTT.